The 23 T cell receptor beta chains below all came from one sample that was sequenced in a study of blood T cells in healthy people across ages. A J-beta primer mix and a sample-barcoded 5' primer were used in a second PCR of about 7 to 12 cycles. TCRdb fed the 5' RACE reads into MiXCR, producing one record per CDR3 protein. Of just over 800,000 distinct CDR3 sequences in the sample, 62% were seen once. The specimen was blood. The receptors shown here come from a man younger than 40 in good health.

V and J are TRBV12-3 or TRBV12-4 and TRBJ2-1; D possibly uses TRBD1 or TRBD2 (6 bases each). There are 16 residues in the CDR3. Trimming left V 6 bases short and J 7 bases short, with 22 bases between. CDR3 DNA: TGTGCCAGCAGGACCCCTAGCAAGGGGGGCCTTAATGAGCAGTTCTTC. It codes for CASRTPSKGGLNEQFF.

The chain has TRBV7-2 and TRBJ2-7; no firm D call. The V end lost 1 base, the J end lost 1 base, and 14 bases lay between the germline ends. This CDR3 comprises 16 residues. Germline V lookup: CDR1 SGHTA, CDR2 FQGNSA. This CDR3 reads CASSLGSVKGSYEQYF. CDR3 coding DNA: TGTGCCAGCAGCTTAGGATCAGTTAAGGGATCCTACGAGCAGTACTTC.

This clonotype showed up just once. The chain is built from TRBV6-2 or TRBV6-3 and TRBJ2-5; D is possibly TRBD1 or TRBD2 (6 bases each). Germline V gives CDR1 MNHEY, CDR2 SVGEGT. The CDR3 contains 15 residues. V was shortened by 7 bases and J by 5 bases, with 20 bases between the two germline ends. This CDR3 is CASMRGASGLETQYF. CDR3 DNA: TGTGCCAGCATGAGGGGGGCAAGTGGTTTGGAGACCCAGTACTTC.

V gene TRBV7-2 combines with J gene TRBJ2-7; D is possibly TRBD1 or TRBD2 (5 bases each). With 5 bases removed from V and 3 bases from J, the gap between germline ends came to 14 bases. Germline V gene data show CDR1 as SGHTA and CDR2 as FQGNSA. The length of the CDR3 is 14 residues. The CDR3 DNA is TGTGCCAGCAGCGTACGGGGCTCCGGCTACGAGCAGTACTTC. This encodes CASSVRGSGYEQYF.

The V call is TRBV27, the J call TRBJ2-3; 12 positions match TRBD2. Germline CDR1 MNHEY, CDR2 SMNVEV (reference sequence). V lost 6 bases and J lost 2; bases outside the gene matches: 9. This CDR3 comprises 17 residues. CDR3 region: CASRPGLAGSYTDTQYF. In DNA, the CDR3 is TGTGCCAGCAGGCCGGGACTAGCGGGCTCATACACAGATACGCAGTATTTT.

Only a few counts were recorded for this clonotype. The chain joins TRBV28 to TRBJ1-1; 10 bases agree with TRBD1. The CDR3 contains 15 residues. The J segment lost 3 bases and the V segment lost 4 bases, leaving 5 bases of the junction unmatched. The germline gives CDR1 MDHEN, CDR2 SYDVKM. The CDR3: CASSSGTGAYTEAFF. The CDR3 DNA reads TGTGCCAGCAGTTCGGGGACAGGGGCGTACACTGAAGCTTTCTTT.

The rearrangement joins TRBV20-1 to TRBJ1-2; tentatively, D is TRBD1 (6 bases). Trimming left V 6 bases short and J 4 bases short, with 18 bases between. The length of the CDR3 is 14 residues. Germline assignment: CDR1 DFQATT and CDR2 SNEGSKA (reference sequence). The DNA for the CDR3 is TGCAGTGCCCTAGGACAGCTCCCGGGCTATGGCTACACCTTC. As protein: CSALGQLPGYGYTF.

The chain carries TRBV28 and TRBJ2-5; a possible D gene is TRBD1 (6 bases). CDR1 and CDR2 (germline): MDHEN, SYDVKM. There are 15 residues in the CDR3. V lost 6 bases to trimming and J lost 0 bases, with 14 bases between them. The CDR3 loop reads CASSPPTGNQETQYF. CDR3 nucleotide sequence: TGTGCCAGCAGCCCGCCGACAGGCAACCAAGAGACCCAGTACTTC. Looking up the rest from reference TRBV28 and TRBJ2-5 gives the full variable domain: DVKVTQSSRYLVKRTGEKVFLECVQDMDHENMFWYRQDPGLGLRLIYFSYDVKMKEKGDIPEGYSVSREKKERFSLILESASTNQTSMYLCASSPPTGNQETQYFGPGTRLLVL.

The CDR3 DNA is TGCGCCAGCGGCCCCACGGGAGTCTCCTACGAGCAGTACTTC. This translates into CASGPTGVSYEQYF. The V call is TRBV4-3, the J call TRBJ2-7, with D maybe TRBD2 (6 bases). This CDR3 is 14 amino acids long. V was cut by 8 bases and J by 0 bases, with 14 bases left in between. Germline CDR1 LGHNA, CDR2 YSLEER.

A remark on this clonotype: The junction and the germline gene differ at one end; a read error may be behind it. The V call is TRBV5-4, the J call TRBJ2-1; no firm D call. CDR1 SGHNT and CDR2 YYREEE come from the germline V gene (reference sequence). This CDR3 is 15 amino acids long. The CDR3 reads CASSQDVRAYNEQFF. In DNA form, the CDR3 reads TGCGCCAGCAGCCAAGATGTCCGGGCCTACAATGAGCAGTTCTTC.

This clonotype has just a few counts. The chain links TRBV7-2 to TRBJ2-3, with 9 bases matching TRBD2. CDR3 length: 16 residues. Trimming cost V 3 bases and J 5 bases; bases outside gene matches: 9. Germline values: CDR1 SGHTA, CDR2 FQGNSA. CDR3 in amino acids: CASSLNSGGGIDTQYF. The CDR3, as DNA: TGTGCCAGCAGCTTGAATAGCGGGGGAGGGATAGATACGCAGTATTTT.

The V gene is TRBV28, the J gene TRBJ2-1; D tentatively reads TRBD1 or TRBD2 (5 bases each). V lost 6 bases and J lost 8, with 14 bases in between. Germline V gene sequence: CDR1 MDHEN, CDR2 SYDVKM. The CDR3 length is 13 residues. CDR3 nucleotides: TGTGCCAGCAGGGGGGACCATTGGGATGAGCAGTTCTTC. As protein: CASRGDHWDEQFF. Full variable domain (missing parts from reference TRBV28 and TRBJ2-1): DVKVTQSSRYLVKRTGEKVFLECVQDMDHENMFWYRQDPGLGLRLIYFSYDVKMKEKGDIPEGYSVSREKKERFSLILESASTNQTSMYLCASRGDHWDEQFFGPGTRLTVL.

This rearrangement joins TRBV20-1 to TRBJ1-1; D not resolved. Germline V CDR1 and CDR2: DFQATT, SNEGSKA (reference sequence). V was trimmed by 6 bases and J by 1 base, leaving 12 bases between them. The CDR3 spans 13 residues. The CDR3 bases are TGCAGTGCCCCCCCTGCCTCGAACACTGAAGCTTTCTTT. This encodes CSAPPASNTEAFF.

The chain couples TRBV27 to TRBJ2-1; possibly TRBD2 for D (5 bases). Germline V gives CDR1 MNHEY, CDR2 SMNVEV (reference sequence). The CDR3 is 14 residues long. V lost 3 bases to trimming and J lost 9 bases, with 15 bases between them. CDR3 bases: TGTGCCAGCAGTTTGTGGGCGTCGCGGGCTGAGCAGTTCTTC. This translates into CASSLWASRAEQFF.

The chain carries TRBV11-2 and TRBJ2-5, with 9 bases lining up with TRBD1. The CDR3 covers 16 residues. V was clipped by 4 bases and J by 11 bases; unmatched bases: 17. The germline CDR1 and CDR2 sequences are SGHAT and FQNNGV. The CDR3 loop is CASSSNTGGAYNEQYF. In DNA, the CDR3 is TGTGCCAGCAGCTCGAACACAGGGGGCGCATACAATGAGCAGTACTTC.

The rearrangement links TRBV5-1 to TRBJ2-1, with 10 nucleotides matching TRBD2. V lost 0 bases, J lost 8 bases, and 8 bases stayed unmatched. The V gene's germline CDR1 is SGHRS and CDR2 YFSETQ. The CDR3 has 16 residues. The CDR3: CASSLGLSGGADEQFF. The CDR3, as DNA: TGCGCCAGCAGCTTGGGATTAAGCGGGGGGGCCGATGAGCAGTTCTTC. The complete variable domain, with remaining parts taken from reference TRBV5-1 and TRBJ2-1, reads KAGVTQTPRYLIKTRGQQVTLSCSPISGHRSVSWYQQTPGQGLQFLFEYFSETQRNKGNFPGRFSGRQFSNSRSEMNVSTLELGDSALYLCASSLGLSGGADEQFFGPGTRLTVL.

This chain links TRBV7-9 with TRBJ2-2; D might be TRBD2 (5 bases). Trimming shortened V by 5 bases and J by 7 bases, and 11 bases separated the two germline ends. The CDR3 extends over 13 amino acids. Germline V gene data show CDR1 as SEHNR and CDR2 as FQNEAQ (reference sequence). The CDR3 here is CASSPRTVGELFF. CDR3 nucleotide sequence: TGTGCCAGCAGCCCCCGGACTGTCGGGGAGCTGTTTTTT.

This clonotype was observed once. The chain links TRBV7-9 to TRBJ2-3; 8 nucleotides line up with TRBD1. Germline values: CDR1 SEHNR, CDR2 FQNEAQ (reference sequence). The junction had 3 bases not matched to a gene; V was cut back by 2 bases and J by 11 bases. This CDR3 has 12 amino acids. Here the CDR3 DNA reads TGTGCCAGCAGCTTACTAGGACAGGGGCAGTATTTT. Protein product: CASSLLGQGQYF.

V usage is TRBV5-1 and J usage is TRBJ1-4; D remains unclear. V was shortened by 4 bases and J by 4 bases, with 11 bases between the two germline ends. The CDR3 is 14 residues long. Germline CDR1 reads SGHRS; CDR2 reads YFSETQ. The CDR3 region is CASSHTYLNEKLFF. The CDR3 coding sequence is TGCGCCAGCAGCCACACATACCTTAATGAAAAACTGTTTTTT. Full variable domain (missing parts from reference TRBV5-1 and TRBJ1-4): KAGVTQTPRYLIKTRGQQVTLSCSPISGHRSVSWYQQTPGQGLQFLFEYFSETQRNKGNFPGRFSGRQFSNSRSEMNVSTLELGDSALYLCASSHTYLNEKLFFGSGTQLSVL.

The V call is TRBV4-3, the J call TRBJ2-1, with D maybe TRBD2 (6 bases). V lost 0 bases, J lost 10 bases, and 16 bases lay in between. This CDR3 comprises 15 residues. Germline V gene lookup returns CDR1 LGHNA and CDR2 YSLEER. CDR3 nucleotide sequence: TGCGCCAGCAGCCAAGATCTCCCGGGGGTTGGGGAGCAGTTCTTC. Translating it yields CASSQDLPGVGEQFF.

This clonotype was recorded only once. The chain couples TRBV5-1 to TRBJ2-5, with a possible D match to TRBD1 (5 bases). Trimming pared 4 bases from V and 2 bases from J, leaving 15 bases between. The CDR3 extends over 15 amino acids. Germline assignment: CDR1 SGHRS and CDR2 YFSETQ. CDR3 loop: CASSPATDLQETQYF. The CDR3 DNA sequence: TGCGCCAGCAGCCCGGCGACAGACTTACAAGAGACCCAGTACTTC.

This chain connects TRBV2 to TRBJ1-2; D may be TRBD1 (5 bases). V dropped 6 bases and J dropped 5 bases, with 10 bases sitting between them. CDR1 and CDR2 from the germline V gene are SNHLY and FYNNEI. The CDR3 totals 12 residues. DNA for the CDR3: TGTGCCAGCAGGGTCAGGGTTTATGGCTACACCTTC. It specifies CASRVRVYGYTF.

The J gene is TRBJ2-1, the V gene TRBV7-2; possible D gene TRBD1, 5 bases. This CDR3 has 15 residues. V gave up 5 bases and J gave up 7 bases, with 18 bases separating them. The germline gives CDR1 SGHTA, CDR2 FQGNSA. The CDR3 DNA follows: TGTGCCAGCAGCCCTACGGACCGTCCAGGGAATGAGCAGTTCTTC. Protein product: CASSPTDRPGNEQFF.